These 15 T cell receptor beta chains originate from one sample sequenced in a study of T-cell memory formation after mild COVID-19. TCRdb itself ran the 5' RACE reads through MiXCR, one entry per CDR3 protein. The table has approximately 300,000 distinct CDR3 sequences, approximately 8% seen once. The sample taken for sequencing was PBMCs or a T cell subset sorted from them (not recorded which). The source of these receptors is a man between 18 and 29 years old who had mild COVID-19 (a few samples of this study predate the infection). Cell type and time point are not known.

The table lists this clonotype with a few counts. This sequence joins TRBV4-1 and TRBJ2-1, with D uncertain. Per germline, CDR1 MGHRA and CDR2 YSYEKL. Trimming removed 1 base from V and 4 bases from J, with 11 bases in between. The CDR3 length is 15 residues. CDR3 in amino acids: CASSQGSGRYNEQFF. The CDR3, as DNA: TGCGCCAGCAGCCAAGGGAGTGGAAGATACAATGAGCAGTTCTTC.

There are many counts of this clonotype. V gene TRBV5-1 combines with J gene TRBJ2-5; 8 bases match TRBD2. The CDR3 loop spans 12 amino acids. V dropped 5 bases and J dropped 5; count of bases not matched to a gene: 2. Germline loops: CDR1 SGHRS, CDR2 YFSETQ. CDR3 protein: CASSSGAETQYF. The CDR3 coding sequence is TGCGCCAGCAGTAGCGGGGCGGAGACCCAGTACTTC.

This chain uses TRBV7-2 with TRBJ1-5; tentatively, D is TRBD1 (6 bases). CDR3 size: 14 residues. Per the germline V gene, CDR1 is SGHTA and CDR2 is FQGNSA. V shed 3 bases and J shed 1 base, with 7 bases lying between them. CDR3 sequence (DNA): TGTGCCAGCAGCTTGGGACACAGCAATCAGCCCCAGCATTTT. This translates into CASSLGHSNQPQHF.

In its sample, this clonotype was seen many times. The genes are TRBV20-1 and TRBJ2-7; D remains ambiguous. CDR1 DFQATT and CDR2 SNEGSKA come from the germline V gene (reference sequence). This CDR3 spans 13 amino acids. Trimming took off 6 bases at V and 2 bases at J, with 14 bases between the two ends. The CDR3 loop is CSAEDGSAYEQYV. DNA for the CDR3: TGCAGTGCGGAAGACGGGTCAGCCTACGAGCAGTACGTC.

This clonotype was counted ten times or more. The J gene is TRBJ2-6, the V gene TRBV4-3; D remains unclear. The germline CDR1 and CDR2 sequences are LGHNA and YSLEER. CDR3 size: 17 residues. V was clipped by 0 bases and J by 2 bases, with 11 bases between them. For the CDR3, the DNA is TGCGCCAGCAGCCAAGATCTAGGTTCTGCTGGGGCCAACGTCCTGACTTTC. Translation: CASSQDLGSAGANVLTF.

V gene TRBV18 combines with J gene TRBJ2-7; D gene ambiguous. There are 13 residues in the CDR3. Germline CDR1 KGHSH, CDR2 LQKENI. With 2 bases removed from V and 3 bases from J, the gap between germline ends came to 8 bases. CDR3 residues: CASSPFGDYEQYV. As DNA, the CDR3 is TGTGCCAGCTCACCATTTGGAGACTACGAGCAGTACGTC.

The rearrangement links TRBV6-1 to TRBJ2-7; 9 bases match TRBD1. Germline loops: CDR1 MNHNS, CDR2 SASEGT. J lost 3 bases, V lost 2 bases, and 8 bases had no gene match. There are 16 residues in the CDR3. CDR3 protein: CASSEIPDRGYYEQYV. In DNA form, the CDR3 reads TGTGCCAGCAGTGAAATTCCGGACAGGGGATACTACGAGCAGTACGTC.

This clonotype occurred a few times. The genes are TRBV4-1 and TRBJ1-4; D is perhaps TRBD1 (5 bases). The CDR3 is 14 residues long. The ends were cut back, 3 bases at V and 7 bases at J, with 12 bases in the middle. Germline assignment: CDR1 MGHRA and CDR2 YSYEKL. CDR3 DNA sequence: TGCGCCAGCAGCCAGGGCCCGAGGGGTGAAAAACTGTTTTTT. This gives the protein CASSQGPRGEKLFF.

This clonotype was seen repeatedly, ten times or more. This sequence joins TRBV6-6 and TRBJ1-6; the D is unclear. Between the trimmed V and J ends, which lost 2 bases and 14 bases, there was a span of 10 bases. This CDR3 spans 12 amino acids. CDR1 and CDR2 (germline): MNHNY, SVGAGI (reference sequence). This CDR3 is CASSYDDPSLHF. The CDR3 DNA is TGTGCCAGCAGTTACGATGATCCGTCCCTCCACTTT.

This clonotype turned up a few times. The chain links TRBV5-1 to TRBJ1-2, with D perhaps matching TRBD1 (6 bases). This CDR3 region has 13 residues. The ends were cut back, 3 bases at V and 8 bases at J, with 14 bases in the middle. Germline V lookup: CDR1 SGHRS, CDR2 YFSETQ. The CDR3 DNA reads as TGCGCCAGCAGCTCCGCAGGGGACGGGGGCTACACCTTC. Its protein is CASSSAGDGGYTF.

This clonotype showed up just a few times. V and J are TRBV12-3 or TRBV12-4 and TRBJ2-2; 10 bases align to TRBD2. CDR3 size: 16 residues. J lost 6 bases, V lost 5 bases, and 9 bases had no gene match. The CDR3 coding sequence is TGTGCCAGCAGTCCGCGACTAGCGGGCGTCCCCGGGGAGCTGTTTTTT. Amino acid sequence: CASSPRLAGVPGELFF.

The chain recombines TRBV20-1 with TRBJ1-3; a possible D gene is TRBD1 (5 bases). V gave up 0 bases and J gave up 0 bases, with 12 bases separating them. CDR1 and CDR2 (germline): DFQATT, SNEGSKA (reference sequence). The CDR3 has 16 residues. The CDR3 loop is CSARDPRTSSGNTIYF. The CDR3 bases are TGCAGTGCTAGAGATCCCCGGACAAGCTCTGGAAACACCATATATTTT.

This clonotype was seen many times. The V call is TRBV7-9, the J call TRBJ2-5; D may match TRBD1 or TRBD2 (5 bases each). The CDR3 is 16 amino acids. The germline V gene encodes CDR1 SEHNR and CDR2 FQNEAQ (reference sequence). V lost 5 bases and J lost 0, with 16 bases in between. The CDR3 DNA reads TGTGCCAGCAGCAGTAGGGACGGATCAAACCAAGAGACCCAGTACTTC. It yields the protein CASSSRDGSNQETQYF.

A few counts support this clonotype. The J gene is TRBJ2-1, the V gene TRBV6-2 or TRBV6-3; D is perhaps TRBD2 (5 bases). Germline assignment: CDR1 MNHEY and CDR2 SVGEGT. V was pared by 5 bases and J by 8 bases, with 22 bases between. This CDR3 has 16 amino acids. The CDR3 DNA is TGTGCCAGCAGTAGCACGCGGGCGGGCACCGGGGATGAGCAGTTCTTC. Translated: CASSSTRAGTGDEQFF.

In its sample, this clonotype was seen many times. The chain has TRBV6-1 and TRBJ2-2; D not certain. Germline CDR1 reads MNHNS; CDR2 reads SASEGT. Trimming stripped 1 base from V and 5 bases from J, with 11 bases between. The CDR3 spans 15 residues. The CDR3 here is CASSEVLAETGELFF. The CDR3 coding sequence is TGTGCCAGCAGTGAAGTCTTGGCGGAGACCGGGGAGCTGTTTTTT.